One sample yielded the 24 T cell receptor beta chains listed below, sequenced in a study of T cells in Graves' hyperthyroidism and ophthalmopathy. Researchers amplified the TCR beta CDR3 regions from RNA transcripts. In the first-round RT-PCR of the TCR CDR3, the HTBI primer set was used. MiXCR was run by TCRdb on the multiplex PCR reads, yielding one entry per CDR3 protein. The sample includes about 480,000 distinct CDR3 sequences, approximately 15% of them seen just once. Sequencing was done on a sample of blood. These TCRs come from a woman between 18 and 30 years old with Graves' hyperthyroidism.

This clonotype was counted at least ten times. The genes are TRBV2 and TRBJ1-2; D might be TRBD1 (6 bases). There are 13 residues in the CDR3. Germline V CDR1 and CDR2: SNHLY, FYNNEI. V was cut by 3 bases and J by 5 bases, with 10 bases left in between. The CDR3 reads CASSDGQGYGYTF. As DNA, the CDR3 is TGTGCCAGCAGTGATGGGCAGGGGTATGGCTACACCTTC.

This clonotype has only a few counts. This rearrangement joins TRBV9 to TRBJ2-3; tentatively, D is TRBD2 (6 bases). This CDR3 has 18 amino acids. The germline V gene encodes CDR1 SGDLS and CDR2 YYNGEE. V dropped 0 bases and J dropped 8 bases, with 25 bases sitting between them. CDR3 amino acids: CASSVGVSSRDAGITQYF. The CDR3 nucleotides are TGTGCCAGCAGCGTAGGGGTTTCGTCGCGGGACGCTGGGATTACGCAGTATTTT.

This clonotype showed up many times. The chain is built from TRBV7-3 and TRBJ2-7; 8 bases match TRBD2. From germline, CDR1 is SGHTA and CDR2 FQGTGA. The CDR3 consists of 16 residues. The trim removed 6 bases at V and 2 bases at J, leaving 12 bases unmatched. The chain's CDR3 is CASRGGAGVLAYEQYV. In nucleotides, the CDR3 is TGTGCCAGCAGGGGGGGAGCGGGAGTGTTGGCCTACGAGCAGTACGTC.

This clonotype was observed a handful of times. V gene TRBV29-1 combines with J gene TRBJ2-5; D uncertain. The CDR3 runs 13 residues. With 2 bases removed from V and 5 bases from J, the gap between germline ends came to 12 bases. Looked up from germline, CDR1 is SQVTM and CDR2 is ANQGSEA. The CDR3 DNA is TGCAGCGTTGAAAGAGAGCTCCAGGAGACCCAGTACTTC. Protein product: CSVERELQETQYF. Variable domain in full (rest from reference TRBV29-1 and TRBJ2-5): SAVISQKPSRDICQRGTSLTIQCQVDSQVTMMFWYRQQPGQSLTLIATANQGSEATYESGFVIDKFPISRPNLTFSTLTVSNMSPEDSSIYLCSVERELQETQYFGPGTRLLVL.

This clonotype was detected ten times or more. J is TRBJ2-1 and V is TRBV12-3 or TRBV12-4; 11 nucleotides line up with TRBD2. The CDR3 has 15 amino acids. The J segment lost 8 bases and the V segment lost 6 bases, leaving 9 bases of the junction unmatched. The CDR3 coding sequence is TGTGCCAGCAGCTCAATAGCGGGAGGGTATGATGAGCAGTTCTTC. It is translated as CASSSIAGGYDEQFF.

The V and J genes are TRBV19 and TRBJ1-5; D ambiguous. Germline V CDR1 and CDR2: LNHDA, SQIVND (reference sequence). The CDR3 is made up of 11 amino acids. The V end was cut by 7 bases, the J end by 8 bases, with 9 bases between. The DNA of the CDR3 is TGTGCCAGTATGGCGCGAGAGCCCCAGCATTTT. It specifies CASMAREPQHF.

The CDR3: CASSLPAVADDSYNEQFF. For the CDR3, the DNA is TGTGCCAGCAGCCTCCCGGCGGTAGCGGACGACTCCTACAATGAGCAGTTCTTC. V is TRBV7-3 and J is TRBJ2-1, with D perhaps matching TRBD2 (6 bases). In germline, CDR1 is SGHTA, CDR2 FQGTGA. The CDR3 extends over 18 amino acids. V lost 5 bases and J lost 0, with 20 bases in between.

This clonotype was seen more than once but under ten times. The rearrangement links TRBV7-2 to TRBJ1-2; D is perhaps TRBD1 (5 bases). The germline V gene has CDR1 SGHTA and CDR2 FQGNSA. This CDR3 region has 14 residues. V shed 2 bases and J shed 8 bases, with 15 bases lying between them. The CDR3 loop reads CASSLIAGTEGYTF. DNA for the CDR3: TGTGCCAGCAGCTTAATCGCGGGGACGGAAGGCTACACCTTC.

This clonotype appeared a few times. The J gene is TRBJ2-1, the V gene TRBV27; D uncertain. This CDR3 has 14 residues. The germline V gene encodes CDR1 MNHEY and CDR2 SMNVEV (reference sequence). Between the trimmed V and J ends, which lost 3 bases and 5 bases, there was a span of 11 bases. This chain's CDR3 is CASSFTGANNEQFF. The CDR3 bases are TGTGCCAGCAGTTTTACCGGAGCCAACAATGAGCAGTTCTTC.

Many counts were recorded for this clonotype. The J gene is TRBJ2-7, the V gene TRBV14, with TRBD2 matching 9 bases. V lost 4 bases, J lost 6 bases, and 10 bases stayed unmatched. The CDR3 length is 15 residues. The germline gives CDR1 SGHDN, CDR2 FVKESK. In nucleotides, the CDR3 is TGTGCCAGCAGCCCTGATAGCGGGAGCCCCCGCGAGCAGTACTTC. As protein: CASSPDSGSPREQYF.

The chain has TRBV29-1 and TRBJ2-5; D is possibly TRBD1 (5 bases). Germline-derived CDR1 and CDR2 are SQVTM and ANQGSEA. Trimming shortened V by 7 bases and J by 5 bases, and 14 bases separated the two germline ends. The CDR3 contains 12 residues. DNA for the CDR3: TGCAGCGCCCTCAGGGTCGGCGAGACCCAGTACTTC. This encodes CSALRVGETQYF.

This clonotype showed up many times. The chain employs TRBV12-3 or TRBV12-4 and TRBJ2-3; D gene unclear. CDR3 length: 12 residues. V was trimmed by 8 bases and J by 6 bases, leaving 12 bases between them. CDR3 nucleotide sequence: TGTGCCAGCTCCTTTCGCAGGGATACGCAGTATTTT. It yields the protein CASSFRRDTQYF.

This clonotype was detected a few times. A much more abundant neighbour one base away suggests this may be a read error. CDR3 loop: CASSLILGPNIRYEQYF. The CDR3 nucleotides read TGTGCCAGCAGCTTAATCTTAGGGCCCAACATTAGGTACGAGCAGTACTTC. The V and J genes are TRBV11-2 and TRBJ2-7; no clear D. Germline V CDR1 and CDR2: SGHAT, FQNNGV. CDR3 length: 17 amino acids. V was cut by 2 bases and J by 4 bases, with 21 bases left in between.

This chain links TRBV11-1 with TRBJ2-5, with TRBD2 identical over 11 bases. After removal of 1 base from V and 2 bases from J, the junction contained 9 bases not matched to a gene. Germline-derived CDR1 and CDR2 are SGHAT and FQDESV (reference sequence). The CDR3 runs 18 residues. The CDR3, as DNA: TGTGCCAGCAGCTTAGGAACCGGGACTAGCGGCGATCAAGAGACCCAGTACTTC. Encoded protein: CASSLGTGTSGDQETQYF.

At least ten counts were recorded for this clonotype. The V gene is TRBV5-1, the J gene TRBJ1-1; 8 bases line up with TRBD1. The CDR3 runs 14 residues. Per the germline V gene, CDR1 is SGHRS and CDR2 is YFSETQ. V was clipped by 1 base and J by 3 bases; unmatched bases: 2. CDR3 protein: CASSLTTGDTEAFF. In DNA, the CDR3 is TGCGCCAGCAGCTTGACGACAGGGGACACTGAAGCTTTCTTT.

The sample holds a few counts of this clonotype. The chain's CDR3 is CAYRSAQGTDTQYF. Written as DNA, the CDR3 is TGTGCCTACCGATCGGCACAGGGCACAGATACGCAGTATTTT. V gene TRBV7-9 combines with J gene TRBJ2-3; tentative D call: TRBD1 (5 bases). Trimming removed 11 bases at V and 1 base at J, with 16 bases between. Germline V CDR1 and CDR2: SEHNR, FQNEAQ (reference sequence). The CDR3 is 14 amino acids.

The CDR3, as DNA: TGTGCTAGTGCCTGGTCCGATACGCAGTATTTT. This translates into CASAWSDTQYF. The chain has TRBV12-5 and TRBJ2-3; D is ambiguous. This CDR3 spans 11 amino acids. Trimming removed 7 bases from V and 6 bases from J, with 8 bases in between. CDR1 and CDR2 from the germline V gene are LGHNT and FRNRAP.

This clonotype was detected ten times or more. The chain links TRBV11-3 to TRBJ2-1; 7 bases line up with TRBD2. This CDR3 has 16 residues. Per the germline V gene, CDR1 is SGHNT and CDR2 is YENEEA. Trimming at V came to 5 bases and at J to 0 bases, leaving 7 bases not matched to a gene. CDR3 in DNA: TGTGCCAGCAGCGAAAGACTAGCCGGCTCCTACAATGAGCAGTTCTTC. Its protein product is CASSERLAGSYNEQFF.

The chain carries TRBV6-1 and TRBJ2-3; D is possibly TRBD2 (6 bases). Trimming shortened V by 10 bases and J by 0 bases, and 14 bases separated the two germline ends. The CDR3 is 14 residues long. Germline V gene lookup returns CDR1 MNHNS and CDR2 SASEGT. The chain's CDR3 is CATFLGGSTDTQYF. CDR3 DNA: TGTGCCACCTTTCTTGGGGGGAGCACAGATACGCAGTATTTT.

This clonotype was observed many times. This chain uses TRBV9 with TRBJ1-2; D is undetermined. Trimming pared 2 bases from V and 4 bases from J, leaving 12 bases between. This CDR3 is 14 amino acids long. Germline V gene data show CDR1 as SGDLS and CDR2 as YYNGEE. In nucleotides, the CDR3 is TGTGCCAGCAGCGTGAATGTCGAGGCCTATGGCTACACCTTC. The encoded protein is CASSVNVEAYGYTF.

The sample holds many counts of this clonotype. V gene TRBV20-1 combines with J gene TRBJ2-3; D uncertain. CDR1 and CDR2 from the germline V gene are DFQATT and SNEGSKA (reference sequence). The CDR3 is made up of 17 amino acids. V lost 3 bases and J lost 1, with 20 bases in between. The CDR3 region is CSASQLLPTPGTDTQYF. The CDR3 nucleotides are TGCAGTGCTAGCCAACTACTACCTACGCCTGGCACAGATACGCAGTATTTT.

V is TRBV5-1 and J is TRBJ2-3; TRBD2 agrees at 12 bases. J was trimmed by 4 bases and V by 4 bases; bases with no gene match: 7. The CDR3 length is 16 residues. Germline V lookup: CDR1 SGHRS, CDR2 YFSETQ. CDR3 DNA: TGCGCCAGCAGCCAACGACTAGCGGGAGCCTCAGATACGCAGTATTTT. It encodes CASSQRLAGASDTQYF.

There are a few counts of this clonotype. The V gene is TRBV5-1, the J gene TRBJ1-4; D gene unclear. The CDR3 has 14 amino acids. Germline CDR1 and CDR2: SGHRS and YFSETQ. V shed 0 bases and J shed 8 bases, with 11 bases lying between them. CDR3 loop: CASSLALEGEKLFF. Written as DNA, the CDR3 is TGCGCCAGCAGCTTGGCCCTGGAGGGAGAAAAACTGTTTTTT.

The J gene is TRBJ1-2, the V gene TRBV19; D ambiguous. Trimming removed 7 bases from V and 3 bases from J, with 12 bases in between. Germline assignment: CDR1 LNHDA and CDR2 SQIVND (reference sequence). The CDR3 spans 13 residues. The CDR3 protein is CASTIRADYGYTF. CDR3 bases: TGTGCCAGTACCATTCGGGCAGACTATGGCTACACCTTC.